This T cell receptor beta chain is drawn from a study of cytomegalovirus exposure and HLA in healthy donors. Study conclusions and caveats: In a later analysis, DRB1 alleles had the most associated TCRs; HLA-C alleles the fewest.

Concerning this clone itself: Its matching antigen is unknown.

The PCR used 60 Vbeta and 13 Jbeta primers. Repertoires were generated with immunoSEQ multiplex PCR, while TCRdb's copy carries only in-frame clones and drops some. The table records roughly 98,000 clones, around 67% of them present only once. The sample comprised PBMCs. The sequence derives from a man aged 50-60 years in good health and CMV-seronegative.

The DNA of the CDR3 is TGTGCCAGCAGTTACTCCATGAGCACAGATACGCAGTATTTT. It encodes CASSYSMSTDTQYF. V is TRBV6-5 and J is TRBJ2-3; the D is unclear. Germline V gene data show CDR1 as MNHEY and CDR2 as SVGAGI. V shed 0 bases and J shed 0 bases, with 4 bases lying between them. CDR3 size: 14 residues.